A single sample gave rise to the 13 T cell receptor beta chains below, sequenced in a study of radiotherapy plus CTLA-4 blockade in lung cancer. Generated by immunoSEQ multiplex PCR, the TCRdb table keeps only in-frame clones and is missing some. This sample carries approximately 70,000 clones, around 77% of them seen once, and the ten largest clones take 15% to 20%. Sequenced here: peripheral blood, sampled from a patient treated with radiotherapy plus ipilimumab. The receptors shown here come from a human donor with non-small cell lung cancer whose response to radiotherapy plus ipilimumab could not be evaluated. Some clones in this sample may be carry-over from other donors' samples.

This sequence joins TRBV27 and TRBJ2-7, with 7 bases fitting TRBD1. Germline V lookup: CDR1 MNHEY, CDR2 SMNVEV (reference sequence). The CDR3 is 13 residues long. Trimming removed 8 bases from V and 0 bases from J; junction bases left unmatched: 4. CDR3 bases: TGTGCCAGCGGATACAGGGGCTCCTACGAGCAGTACTTC. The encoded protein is CASGYRGSYEQYF.

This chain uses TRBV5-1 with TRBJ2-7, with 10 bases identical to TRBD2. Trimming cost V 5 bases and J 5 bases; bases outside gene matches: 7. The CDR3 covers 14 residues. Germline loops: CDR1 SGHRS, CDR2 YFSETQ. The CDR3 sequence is CASRLSGGANEQYF. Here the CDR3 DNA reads TGCGCCAGCAGGCTGAGCGGGGGGGCCAACGAGCAGTACTTC.

CDR3 residues: CASGGVYGYTF. The DNA of the CDR3 is TGTGCCTCAGGAGGGGTCTATGGCTACACCTTC. This chain uses TRBV30 with TRBJ1-2; possible D gene TRBD1, 5 bases. The CDR3 has 11 amino acids. Between the trimmed V and J ends, which lost 7 bases and 4 bases, there was a span of 10 bases. The germline CDR1 and CDR2 sequences are GTSNPN and SVGIG (reference sequence). Full variable domain (missing parts from reference TRBV30 and TRBJ1-2): SQTIHQWPATLVQPVGSPLSLECTVEGTSNPNLYWYRQAAGRGLQLLFYSVGIGQISSEVPQNLSASRPQDRQFILSSKKLLLSDSGFYLCASGGVYGYTFGSGTRLTVV.

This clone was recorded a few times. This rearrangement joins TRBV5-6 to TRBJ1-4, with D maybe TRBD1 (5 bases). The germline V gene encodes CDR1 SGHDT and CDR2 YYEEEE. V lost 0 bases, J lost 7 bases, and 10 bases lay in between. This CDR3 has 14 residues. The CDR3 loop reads CASSLGRGLEKLFF. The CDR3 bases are TGTGCCAGCAGCTTGGGGAGGGGACTTGAAAAACTGTTTTTT.

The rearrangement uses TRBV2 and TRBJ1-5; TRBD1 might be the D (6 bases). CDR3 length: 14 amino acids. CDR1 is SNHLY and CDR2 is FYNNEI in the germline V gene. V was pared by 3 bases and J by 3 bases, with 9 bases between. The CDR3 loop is CASSEGQNNQPQHF. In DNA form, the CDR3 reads TGTGCCAGCAGTGAGGGACAAAACAATCAGCCCCAGCATTTT. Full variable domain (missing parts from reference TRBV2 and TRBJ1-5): EPEVTQTPSHQVTQMGQEVILRCVPISNHLYFYWYRQILGQKVEFLVSFYNNEISEKSEIFDDQFSVERPDGSNFTLKIRSTKLEDSAMYFCASSEGQNNQPQHFGDGTRLSIL.

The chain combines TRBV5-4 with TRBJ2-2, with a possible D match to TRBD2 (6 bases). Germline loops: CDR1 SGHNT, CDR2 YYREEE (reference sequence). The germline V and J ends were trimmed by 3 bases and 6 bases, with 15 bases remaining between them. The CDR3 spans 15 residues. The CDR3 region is CASSSDSSGAGELFF. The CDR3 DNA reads TGTGCCAGCAGCTCAGACAGCTCGGGGGCCGGGGAGCTGTTTTTT.

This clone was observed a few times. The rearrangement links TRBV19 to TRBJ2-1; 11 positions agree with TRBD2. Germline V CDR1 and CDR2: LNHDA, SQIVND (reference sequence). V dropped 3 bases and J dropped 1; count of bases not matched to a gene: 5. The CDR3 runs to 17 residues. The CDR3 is CASSMGTSGGSYNEQFF. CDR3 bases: TGTGCCAGTAGTATGGGCACTAGCGGGGGTTCCTACAATGAGCAGTTCTTC.

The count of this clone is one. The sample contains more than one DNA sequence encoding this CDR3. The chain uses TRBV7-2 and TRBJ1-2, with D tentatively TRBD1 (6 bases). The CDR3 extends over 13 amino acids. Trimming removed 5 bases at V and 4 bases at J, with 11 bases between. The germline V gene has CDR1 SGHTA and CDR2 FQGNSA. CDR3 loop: CASSPTGIYGYTF. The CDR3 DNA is TGTGCCAGCAGCCCAACAGGGATCTATGGCTACACCTTC.

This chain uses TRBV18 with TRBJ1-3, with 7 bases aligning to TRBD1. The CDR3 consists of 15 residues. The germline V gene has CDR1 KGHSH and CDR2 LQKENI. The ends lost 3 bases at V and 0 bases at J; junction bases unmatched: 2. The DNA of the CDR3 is TGTGCCAGCTCACCGGGGACAGTCTCTGGAAACACCATATATTTT. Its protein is CASSPGTVSGNTIYF.

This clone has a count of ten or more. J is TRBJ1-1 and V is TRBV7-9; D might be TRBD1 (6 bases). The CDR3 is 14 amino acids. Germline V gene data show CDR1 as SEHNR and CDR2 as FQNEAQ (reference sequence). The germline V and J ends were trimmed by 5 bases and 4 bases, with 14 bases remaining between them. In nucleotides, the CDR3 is TGTGCCAGCAGCCAAGAGGGGGTAGGCACTGAAGCTTTCTTT. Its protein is CASSQEGVGTEAFF.

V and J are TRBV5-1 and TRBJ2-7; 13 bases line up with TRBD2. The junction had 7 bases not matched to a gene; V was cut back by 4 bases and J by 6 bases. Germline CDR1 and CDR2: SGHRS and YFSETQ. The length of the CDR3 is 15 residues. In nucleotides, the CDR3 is TGCGCCAGCAGCCCGGGACTAGCGGGGCCCTTCGAGCAGTACTTC. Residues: CASSPGLAGPFEQYF.

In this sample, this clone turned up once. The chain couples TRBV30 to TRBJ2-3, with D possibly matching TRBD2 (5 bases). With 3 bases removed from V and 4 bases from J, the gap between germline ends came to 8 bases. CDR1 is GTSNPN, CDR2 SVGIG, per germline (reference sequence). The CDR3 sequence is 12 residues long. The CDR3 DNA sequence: TGTGCCTGGAGACTAGTCGCAGATACGCAGTATTTT. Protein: CAWRLVADTQYF. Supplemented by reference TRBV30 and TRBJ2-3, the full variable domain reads SQTIHQWPATLVQPVGSPLSLECTVEGTSNPNLYWYRQAAGRGLQLLFYSVGIGQISSEVPQNLSASRPQDRQFILSSKKLLLSDSGFYLCAWRLVADTQYFGPGTRLTVL.

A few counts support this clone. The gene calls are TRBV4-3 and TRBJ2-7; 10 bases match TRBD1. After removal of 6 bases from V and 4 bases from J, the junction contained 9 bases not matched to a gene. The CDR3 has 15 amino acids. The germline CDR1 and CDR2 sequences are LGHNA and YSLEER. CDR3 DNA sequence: TGCGCCAGCAGTCGAGACAGGGGGCACTGGTACGAGCAGTACTTC. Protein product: CASSRDRGHWYEQYF.